One and the same sample provided the 31 T cell receptor beta chains below, sequenced in a study of technical replicates of blood from several donors. This table comes from immunoSEQ multiplex PCR, and its TCRdb copy is limited to in-frame clones, with some not included. This sample has about 88,000 clones, with approximately 95% found just once. Input material: T cells isolated from PBMCs. The receptors stem from a human donor in good health.

The J gene is TRBJ1-2, the V gene TRBV7-9; no clear D gene. Deletions cut 1 base from V and 8 bases from J, with 8 bases between. Germline CDR1 reads SEHNR; CDR2 reads FQNEAQ (reference sequence). This CDR3 has 12 amino acids. CDR3 residues: CASSLVMEGYTF. The CDR3 DNA is TGTGCCAGCAGCTTAGTTATGGAGGGCTACACCTTC.

This chain connects TRBV30 to TRBJ1-5; 8 bases line up with TRBD1. Germline V lookup: CDR1 GTSNPN, CDR2 SVGIG (reference sequence). The CDR3 covers 15 residues. The trim removed 4 bases at V and 2 bases at J, leaving 7 bases unmatched. The chain's CDR3 is CAWNDRGTGNQPQHF. CDR3 DNA sequence: TGTGCCTGGAATGACAGGGGCACGGGCAATCAGCCCCAGCATTTT.

The J gene is TRBJ2-5, the V gene TRBV6-6; D uncertain. In germline, CDR1 is MNHNY, CDR2 SVGAGI (reference sequence). The V and J ends lost 0 bases and 1 base respectively, with 6 bases between them. There are 14 residues in the CDR3. The CDR3 region is CASSYSGSQETQYF. The CDR3 nucleotides are TGTGCCAGCAGTTACTCTGGCAGCCAAGAGACCCAGTACTTC.

This sequence joins TRBV7-3 and TRBJ2-6; no reliable D call. The CDR3 extends over 13 amino acids. The germline V gene encodes CDR1 SGHTA and CDR2 FQGTGA. V was clipped by 7 bases and J by 2 bases, with 6 bases between them. CDR3 sequence (DNA): TGTGCCAGCACCGTCGCTGGGGCCAACGTCCTGACTTTC. It is translated as CASTVAGANVLTF. Filled out from reference TRBV7-3 and TRBJ2-6, the complete variable domain reads GAGVSQTPSNKVTEKGKYVELRCDPISGHTALYWYRQSLGQGPEFLIYFQGTGAADDSGLPNDRFFAVRPEGSVSTLKIQRTERGDSAVYLCASTVAGANVLTFGAGSRLTVL.

The genes are TRBV5-4 and TRBJ2-5; maybe TRBD1 (5 bases). Germline V lookup: CDR1 SGHNT, CDR2 YYREEE (reference sequence). V lost 1 base and J lost 2, with 6 bases in between. This CDR3 is built from 13 residues. CDR3 residues: CASSLNRQETQYF. CDR3 sequence (DNA): TGTGCCAGCAGCTTGAACAGGCAAGAGACCCAGTACTTC.

J is TRBJ2-3 and V is TRBV5-4, with D unresolved. CDR1 SGHNT and CDR2 YYREEE come from the germline V gene (reference sequence). The CDR3 is 13 amino acids. Trimming stripped 3 bases from V and 0 bases from J, with 5 bases between. The CDR3 DNA reads TGTGCCAGCAGCTACATAAGCACAGATACGCAGTATTTT. It translates to CASSYISTDTQYF.

V and J are TRBV7-2 and TRBJ2-1; no firm D call. Germline CDR1 reads SGHTA; CDR2 reads FQGNSA. The V and J ends lost 2 bases and 6 bases respectively, with 11 bases between them. CDR3 length equals 14 residues. The CDR3 sequence: CASSLSRELNEQFF. In DNA form, the CDR3 reads TGTGCCAGCAGCTTATCACGCGAGCTCAATGAGCAGTTCTTC.

The CDR3 sequence is CASSEGLLNTEAFF. In DNA, the CDR3 is TGTGCCAGCAGTGAGGGACTCCTGAACACTGAAGCTTTCTTT. The chain recombines TRBV6-1 with TRBJ1-1; D might be TRBD1 (5 bases). Per the germline V gene, CDR1 is MNHNS and CDR2 is SASEGT. The V and J ends lost 3 bases and 0 bases respectively, with 8 bases between them. This CDR3 spans 14 amino acids.

The rearrangement links TRBV29-1 to TRBJ1-3; possibly TRBD1 for D (5 bases). V dropped 6 bases and J dropped 1 base, with 13 bases sitting between them. Germline V gene sequence: CDR1 SQVTM, CDR2 ANQGSEA. The CDR3 covers 14 residues. This CDR3 reads CSVLGAVSGNTIYF. The CDR3 DNA is TGCAGCGTGCTTGGGGCTGTATCTGGAAACACCATATATTTT.

V gene TRBV27 combines with J gene TRBJ2-7; 8 bases align to TRBD1. The junction had 2 bases not matched to a gene; V was cut back by 8 bases and J by 2 bases. In germline, CDR1 is MNHEY, CDR2 SMNVEV (reference sequence). This CDR3 region has 12 residues. Here the CDR3 DNA reads TGTGCCAGCTCGACAGGGGCCTACGAGCAGTACTTC. Protein sequence: CASSTGAYEQYF.

The chain employs TRBV28 and TRBJ2-2; 9 bases agree with TRBD1. CDR3 size: 17 residues. Looked up from germline, CDR1 is MDHEN and CDR2 is SYDVKM. V lost 7 bases to trimming and J lost 0 bases; unmatched junction nucleotides: 9. The CDR3 here is CASKFPGTGTNTGELFF. The CDR3 coding sequence is TGTGCCAGCAAATTTCCCGGGACAGGGACGAACACCGGGGAGCTGTTTTTT.

This chain joins TRBV14 and TRBJ2-1; D ambiguous. This CDR3 spans 17 amino acids. The V gene lost 0 bases and the J gene lost 0 bases, with 12 bases spanning the gap. The V gene's germline CDR1 is SGHDN and CDR2 FVKESK. The CDR3 loop reads CASSQDKVRSSYNEQFF. The CDR3 region has the DNA TGTGCCAGCAGCCAAGATAAGGTACGGAGCTCCTACAATGAGCAGTTCTTC.

This chain links TRBV5-4 with TRBJ1-1; D is ambiguous. CDR1 and CDR2 (germline): SGHNT, YYREEE (reference sequence). This CDR3 region has 15 residues. Trimming removed 1 base at V and 3 bases at J, with 13 bases between. This chain's CDR3 is CASSLRGFVDTEAFF. Here the CDR3 DNA reads TGTGCCAGCAGCTTGCGGGGTTTTGTGGACACTGAAGCTTTCTTT.

The V and J genes are TRBV5-1 and TRBJ1-3; D is unresolved. This CDR3 is built from 13 residues. Germline CDR1 is SGHRS and CDR2 is YFSETQ. Trimming left V 1 base short and J 4 bases short, with 6 bases between. CDR3 DNA sequence: TGCGCCAGCAGCTTGAATTCGGGAAACACCATATATTTT. Its protein product is CASSLNSGNTIYF.

This chain joins TRBV25-1 and TRBJ1-1; maybe TRBD1 (6 bases). There are 14 residues in the CDR3. Germline V gene sequence: CDR1 MGHDK, CDR2 SYGVNS. Trimming left V 6 bases short and J 2 bases short, with 13 bases between. CDR3 region: CASRRYRDNTEAFF. The CDR3 DNA follows: TGTGCCAGCAGGAGATACAGGGACAACACTGAAGCTTTCTTT.

V and J are TRBV5-1 and TRBJ1-4; D gene uncertain. This CDR3 has 16 amino acids. Trimming shortened V by 4 bases and J by 0 bases, and 13 bases separated the two germline ends. Germline assignment: CDR1 SGHRS and CDR2 YFSETQ. The DNA of the CDR3 is TGCGCCAGCAGCCCGGGTGTAGCAGCAACTAATGAAAAACTGTTTTTT. This encodes CASSPGVAATNEKLFF.

This chain links TRBV6-4 with TRBJ2-7; perhaps TRBD1 as D (5 bases). This CDR3 region has 12 residues. Trimming removed 3 bases at V and 5 bases at J, with 8 bases between. Germline V CDR1 and CDR2: MRHNA, SNTAGT. The CDR3 spells CASSDDSHEQYF. For the CDR3, the DNA is TGTGCCAGCAGTGATGACAGCCACGAGCAGTACTTC.

Here the CDR3 DNA reads TGTGCCAGCAGTGAAGCCTTGCCAACGGCTGGAAACACCATATATTTT. Its translation: CASSEALPTAGNTIYF. The V call is TRBV2, the J call TRBJ1-3; D is ambiguous. This CDR3 contains 16 residues. Trimming pared 0 bases from V and 2 bases from J, leaving 11 bases between. Germline loops: CDR1 SNHLY, CDR2 FYNNEI.

The gene calls are TRBV7-2 and TRBJ2-7; 7 nucleotides align to TRBD1. Germline CDR1 SGHTA, CDR2 FQGNSA. CDR3 size: 13 residues. V lost 2 bases to trimming and J lost 9 bases; unmatched junction nucleotides: 7. The CDR3 sequence: CASSLKSEGAQYF. The CDR3 DNA reads as TGTGCCAGCAGCTTAAAGTCCGAGGGGGCGCAGTACTTC.

The chain is built from TRBV28 and TRBJ2-3; TRBD2 matches 9 bases. This CDR3 has 15 amino acids. The germline V gene has CDR1 MDHEN and CDR2 SYDVKM. The V gene end was trimmed by 5 bases and the J gene end by 1 base; junction bases not matched to a gene: 4. CDR3 protein: CASSTIAGGTDTQYF. The CDR3 DNA reads TGTGCCAGCAGTACAATAGCGGGGGGCACAGATACGCAGTATTTT.

This clone was seen only once. The J gene is TRBJ2-7, the V gene TRBV7-6; a possible D gene is TRBD1 (6 bases). Germline CDR1 is SGHVS and CDR2 is FNYEAQ. V lost 5 bases to trimming and J lost 4 bases, with 15 bases between them. The CDR3 loop spans 14 amino acids. CDR3 DNA: TGTGCCAGCAGCCCAAACAGGGTCTTGTACGAGCAGTACTTC. It translates to CASSPNRVLYEQYF.

The CDR3 coding sequence is TGTGCCAGCACCGTAGCGGGGACAGGGGTTAACGAGCAGTACTTC. Protein: CASTVAGTGVNEQYF. The genes are TRBV27 and TRBJ2-7; 10 bases match TRBD1. Germline V gene lookup returns CDR1 MNHEY and CDR2 SMNVEV (reference sequence). Unmatched junction bases numbered 11, after V lost 7 bases and J lost 5 bases. This CDR3 contains 15 residues.

The chain uses TRBV27 and TRBJ2-5; D is possibly TRBD1 (6 bases). V shed 2 bases and J shed 5 bases, with 12 bases lying between them. The CDR3 loop spans 14 amino acids. CDR1 MNHEY and CDR2 SMNVEV come from the germline V gene (reference sequence). The CDR3 coding sequence is TGTGCCAGCAGTTTAATACAGGGAAGTGAGACCCAGTACTTC. As protein: CASSLIQGSETQYF.

The V and J genes are TRBV7-3 and TRBJ2-2; weak D call: TRBD2 (6 bases). The CDR3 loop spans 15 amino acids. V was shortened by 3 bases and J by 9 bases, with 17 bases between the two germline ends. CDR1 and CDR2 (germline): SGHTA, FQGTGA. As DNA, the CDR3 is TGTGCCAGCAGCTTGGGCCGGGAGCTAGTCAGGGAGCTGTTTTTT. Amino acids: CASSLGRELVRELFF.

Comment on this clone: Other nucleotide sequences from this sample produce the same CDR3. The V gene is TRBV19, the J gene TRBJ1-1; D remains unclear. This CDR3 is built from 12 residues. V shed 5 bases and J shed 1 base, with 5 bases lying between them. Germline assignment: CDR1 LNHDA and CDR2 SQIVND (reference sequence). Here the CDR3 DNA reads TGTGCCAGTAGTGAGGGGAACACTGAAGCTTTCTTT. Translated: CASSEGNTEAFF.

The rearrangement links TRBV19 to TRBJ1-1, with 7 bases aligning to TRBD1. The germline V gene has CDR1 LNHDA and CDR2 SQIVND (reference sequence). Unmatched junction bases numbered 12, after V lost 4 bases and J lost 4 bases. CDR3 length: 16 residues. CDR3 sequence (DNA): TGTGCCAGTAGTAACGACAGGGAACATTATGGCACTGAAGCTTTCTTT. Translation: CASSNDREHYGTEAFF.

This clone was recorded once. The CDR3 sequence: CASSLAAGFEQYF. Here the CDR3 DNA reads TGTGCCAGCAGCTTAGCAGCGGGATTTGAGCAGTACTTC. V and J are TRBV7-6 and TRBJ2-7; 7 bases agree with TRBD2. The CDR3 runs 13 residues. Trimming cost V 0 bases and J 7 bases; bases outside gene matches: 3. The germline V gene encodes CDR1 SGHVS and CDR2 FNYEAQ.

The rearrangement links TRBV30 to TRBJ2-7, with a weak D call TRBD1 (6 bases). The V end was cut by 1 base, the J end by 5 bases, with 12 bases between. The CDR3 extends over 13 amino acids. Germline-derived CDR1 and CDR2 are GTSNPN and SVGIG (reference sequence). The CDR3: CAWSGQETHEQYF. DNA for the CDR3: TGTGCCTGGAGTGGACAGGAAACCCACGAGCAGTACTTC.

The chain links TRBV6-6 to TRBJ2-7; D is perhaps TRBD2 (6 bases). Trimming took off 6 bases at V and 2 bases at J, with 11 bases between the two ends. This CDR3 has 13 amino acids. Per the germline V gene, CDR1 is MNHNY and CDR2 is SVGAGI (reference sequence). The CDR3 sequence: CASRVAETYEQYF. The CDR3 bases are TGTGCCAGCAGAGTAGCGGAGACCTACGAGCAGTACTTC.

The chain links TRBV7-6 to TRBJ1-5, with D unresolved. V shed 4 bases and J shed 2 bases, with 12 bases lying between them. This CDR3 comprises 15 residues. From germline, CDR1 is SGHVS and CDR2 FNYEAQ. The CDR3 loop reads CASSSTPGGNQPQHF. The CDR3 bases are TGTGCCAGCAGCTCGACCCCCGGGGGCAATCAGCCCCAGCATTTT.

The chain recombines TRBV9 with TRBJ2-5; weak D call: TRBD1 (6 bases). CDR1 and CDR2 from the germline V gene are SGDLS and YYNGEE. Trimming took off 0 bases at V and 4 bases at J, with 7 bases between the two ends. This CDR3 region has 13 residues. CDR3 loop: CASSVGRGETQYF. For the CDR3, the DNA is TGTGCCAGCAGCGTAGGCAGGGGAGAGACCCAGTACTTC.